A single T cell receptor (beta chain) is shown here with its context. PCR primers comprised 60 Vbeta and 13 Jbeta primers. This table comes from immunoSEQ multiplex PCR, and its TCRdb copy is limited to in-frame clones, with some not included. Of roughly 180,000 clones listed, 82% are singletons. The CDR3 consists of 14 residues. Germline V lookup: CDR1 SGHVS, CDR2 FQNEAQ. V lost 1 base and J lost 1, with 7 bases in between. The data are from a study of cytomegalovirus exposure and HLA in healthy donors. This sequence was found in a man aged 40-49 years in good health and CMV-seronegative. The rearrangement joins TRBV7-8 to TRBJ1-2; unclear D gene. The specimen sequenced was PBMCs. The CDR3 bases are TGTGCCAGCAGCTTAGTTCGGGGTAACTATGGCTACACCTTC. Translating gives CASSLVRGNYGYTF.